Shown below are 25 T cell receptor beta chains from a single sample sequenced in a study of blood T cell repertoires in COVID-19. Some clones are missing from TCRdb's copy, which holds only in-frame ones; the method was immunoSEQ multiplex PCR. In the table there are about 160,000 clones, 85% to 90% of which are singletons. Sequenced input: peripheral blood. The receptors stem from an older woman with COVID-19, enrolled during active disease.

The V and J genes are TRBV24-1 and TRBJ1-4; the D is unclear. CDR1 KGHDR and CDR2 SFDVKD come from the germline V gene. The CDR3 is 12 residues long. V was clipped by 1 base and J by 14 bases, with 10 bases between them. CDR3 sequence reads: CATSDLRGGLFF. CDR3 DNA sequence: TGTGCCACCAGTGATTTACGCGGTGGGCTGTTTTTT.

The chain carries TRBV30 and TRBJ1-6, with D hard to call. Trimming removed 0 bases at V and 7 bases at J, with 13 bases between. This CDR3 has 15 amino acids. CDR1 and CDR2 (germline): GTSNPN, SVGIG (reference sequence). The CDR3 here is CAWSVLSGRNSPLHF. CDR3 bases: TGTGCCTGGAGTGTACTCAGCGGTCGGAATTCACCCCTCCACTTT.

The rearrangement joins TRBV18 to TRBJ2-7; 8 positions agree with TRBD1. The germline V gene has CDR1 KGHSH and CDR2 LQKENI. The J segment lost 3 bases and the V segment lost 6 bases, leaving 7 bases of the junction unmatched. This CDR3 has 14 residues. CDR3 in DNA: TGTGCCAGCTCCCAAGGGACAGGAGACTACGAGCAGTACTTC. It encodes CASSQGTGDYEQYF. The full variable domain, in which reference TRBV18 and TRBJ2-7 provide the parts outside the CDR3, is NAGVMQNPRHLVRRRGQEARLRCSPMKGHSHVYWYRQLPEEGLKFMVYLQKENIIDESGMPKERFSAEFPKEGPSILRIQQVVRGDSAAYFCASSQGTGDYEQYFGPGTRLTVT.

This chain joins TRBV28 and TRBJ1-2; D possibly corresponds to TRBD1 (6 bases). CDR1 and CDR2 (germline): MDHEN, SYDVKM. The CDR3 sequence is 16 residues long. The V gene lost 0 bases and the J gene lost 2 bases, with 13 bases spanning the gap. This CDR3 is CASSLWHRGQNYGYTF. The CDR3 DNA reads TGTGCCAGCAGTTTATGGCATCGTGGACAGAACTATGGCTACACCTTC.

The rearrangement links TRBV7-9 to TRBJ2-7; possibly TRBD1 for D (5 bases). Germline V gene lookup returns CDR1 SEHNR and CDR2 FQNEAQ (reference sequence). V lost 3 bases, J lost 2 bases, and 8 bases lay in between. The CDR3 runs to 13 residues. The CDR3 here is CASSFGRAYEQYF. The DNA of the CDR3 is TGTGCCAGCAGCTTTGGCAGGGCCTACGAGCAGTACTTC.

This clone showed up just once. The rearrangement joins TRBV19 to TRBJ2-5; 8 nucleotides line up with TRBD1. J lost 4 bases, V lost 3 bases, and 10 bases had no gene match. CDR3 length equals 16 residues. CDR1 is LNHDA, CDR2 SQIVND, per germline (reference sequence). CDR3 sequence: CASSMERGQGLETQYF. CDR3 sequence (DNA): TGTGCCAGTAGTATGGAGAGAGGACAGGGTTTAGAGACCCAGTACTTC.

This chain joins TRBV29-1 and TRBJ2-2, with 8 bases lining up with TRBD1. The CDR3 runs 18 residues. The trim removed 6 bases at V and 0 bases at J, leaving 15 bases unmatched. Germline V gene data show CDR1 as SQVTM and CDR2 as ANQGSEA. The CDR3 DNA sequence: TGCAGCGTCGTACCCCGGGACAGGTCTCGCGCGAACACCGGGGAGCTGTTTTTT. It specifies CSVVPRDRSRANTGELFF.

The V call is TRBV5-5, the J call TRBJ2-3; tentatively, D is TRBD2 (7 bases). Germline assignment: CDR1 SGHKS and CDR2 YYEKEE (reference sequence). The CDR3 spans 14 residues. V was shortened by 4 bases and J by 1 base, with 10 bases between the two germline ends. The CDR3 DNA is TGTGCCAGCAGCAAAGGGGGGGGCACAGATACGCAGTATTTT. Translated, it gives CASSKGGGTDTQYF.

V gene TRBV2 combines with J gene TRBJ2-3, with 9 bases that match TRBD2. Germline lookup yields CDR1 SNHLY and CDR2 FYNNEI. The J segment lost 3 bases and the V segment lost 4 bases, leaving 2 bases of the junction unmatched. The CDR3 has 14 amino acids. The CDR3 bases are TGTGCCAGCAGTGTTCTAGCGGGGACAGATACGCAGTATTTT. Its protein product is CASSVLAGTDTQYF. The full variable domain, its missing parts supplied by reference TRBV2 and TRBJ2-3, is EPEVTQTPSHQVTQMGQEVILRCVPISNHLYFYWYRQILGQKVEFLVSFYNNEISEKSEIFDDQFSVERPDGSNFTLKIRSTKLEDSAMYFCASSVLAGTDTQYFGPGTRLTVL.

The CDR3 bases are TGTGCCAGCAGCTTGGGCGGGCTGGGCTTGAATGAGCAGTTCTTC. This gives the protein CASSLGGLGLNEQFF. The J gene is TRBJ2-1, the V gene TRBV7-6, with TRBD2 as a possible D gene (5 bases). The CDR3 is made up of 15 amino acids. Between the trimmed V and J ends, which lost 3 bases and 7 bases, there was a span of 16 bases. CDR1 and CDR2 from the germline V gene are SGHVS and FNYEAQ.

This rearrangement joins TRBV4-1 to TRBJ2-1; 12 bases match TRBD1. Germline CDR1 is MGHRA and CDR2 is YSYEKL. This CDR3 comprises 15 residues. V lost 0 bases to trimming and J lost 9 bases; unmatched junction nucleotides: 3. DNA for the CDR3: TGCGCCAGCAGCCAAGAGGGACAGGGGGCGGGTGAGCAGTTCTTC. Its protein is CASSQEGQGAGEQFF.

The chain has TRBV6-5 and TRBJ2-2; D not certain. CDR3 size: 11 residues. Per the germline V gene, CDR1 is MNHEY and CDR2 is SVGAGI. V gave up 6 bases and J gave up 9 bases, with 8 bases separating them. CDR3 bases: TGTGCCAGCAGCTCTTTCCGGGAGCTGTTTTTT. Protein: CASSSFRELFF.

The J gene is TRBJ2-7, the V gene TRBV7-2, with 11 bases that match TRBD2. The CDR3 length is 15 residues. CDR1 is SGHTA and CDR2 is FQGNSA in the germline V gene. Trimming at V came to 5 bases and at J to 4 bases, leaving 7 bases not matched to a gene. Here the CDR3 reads CASSVLLAGVYEQYF. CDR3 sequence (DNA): TGTGCCAGCAGCGTACTACTAGCGGGGGTGTACGAGCAGTACTTC.

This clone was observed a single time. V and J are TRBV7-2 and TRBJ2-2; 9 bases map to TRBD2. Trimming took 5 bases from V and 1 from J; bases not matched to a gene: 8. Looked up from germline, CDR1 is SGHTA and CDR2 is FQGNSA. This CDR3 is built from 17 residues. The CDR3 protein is CASSLRVAGVNTGELFF. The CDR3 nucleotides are TGTGCCAGCAGCCTCCGAGTAGCGGGGGTGAACACCGGGGAGCTGTTTTTT.

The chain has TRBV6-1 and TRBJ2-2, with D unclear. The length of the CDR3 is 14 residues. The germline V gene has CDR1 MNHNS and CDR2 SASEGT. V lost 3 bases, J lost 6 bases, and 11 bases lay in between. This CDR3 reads CASSESMVPGELFF. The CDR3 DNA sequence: TGTGCCAGCAGTGAGAGCATGGTTCCCGGGGAGCTGTTTTTT.

The CDR3 region is CASSRQRTAGGETQYF. The CDR3 region has the DNA TGCGCCAGCAGCCGCCAAAGGACGGCCGGCGGGGAGACCCAGTACTTC. The chain uses TRBV4-1 and TRBJ2-5; a possible D gene is TRBD2 (5 bases). V lost 4 bases, J lost 5 bases, and 20 bases lay in between. The CDR3 runs 16 residues. CDR1 and CDR2 from the germline V gene are MGHRA and YSYEKL.

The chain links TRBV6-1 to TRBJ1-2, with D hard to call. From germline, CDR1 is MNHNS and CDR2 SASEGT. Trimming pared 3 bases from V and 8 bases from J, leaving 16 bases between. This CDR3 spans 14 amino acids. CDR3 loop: CASSDGGSPRGYTF. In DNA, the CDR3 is TGTGCCAGCAGTGACGGAGGCAGCCCTAGGGGCTACACCTTC.

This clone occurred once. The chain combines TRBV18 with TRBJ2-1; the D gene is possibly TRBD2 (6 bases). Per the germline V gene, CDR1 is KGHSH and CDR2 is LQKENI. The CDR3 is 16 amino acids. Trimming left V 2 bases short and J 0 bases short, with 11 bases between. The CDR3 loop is CASSPGLGGSYNEQFF. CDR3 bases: TGTGCCAGCTCACCAGGTTTGGGGGGCTCCTACAATGAGCAGTTCTTC. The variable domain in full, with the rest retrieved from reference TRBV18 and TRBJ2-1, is NAGVMQNPRHLVRRRGQEARLRCSPMKGHSHVYWYRQLPEEGLKFMVYLQKENIIDESGMPKERFSAEFPKEGPSILRIQQVVRGDSAAYFCASSPGLGGSYNEQFFGPGTRLTVL.

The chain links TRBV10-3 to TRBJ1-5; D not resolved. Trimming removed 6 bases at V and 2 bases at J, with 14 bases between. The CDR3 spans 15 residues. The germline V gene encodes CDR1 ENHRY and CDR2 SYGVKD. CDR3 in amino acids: CAISAGMGGNQPQHF. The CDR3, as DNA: TGTGCCATCAGCGCCGGAATGGGCGGCAATCAGCCCCAGCATTTT.

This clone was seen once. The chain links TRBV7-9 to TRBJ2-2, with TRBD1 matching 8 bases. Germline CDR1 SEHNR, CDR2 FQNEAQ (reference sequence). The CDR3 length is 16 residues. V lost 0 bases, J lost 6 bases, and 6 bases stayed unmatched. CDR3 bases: TGTGCCAGCAGCTTAGCGCGCGGACAGGGCCCCGGGGAGCTGTTTTTT. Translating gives CASSLARGQGPGELFF.

CDR3 sequence: CASSVRQGAIPAFF. CDR3 coding DNA: TGTGCCAGCAGTGTCAGACAGGGTGCGATTCCAGCTTTCTTT. V is TRBV6-4 and J is TRBJ1-1; the match to TRBD1 covers 7 bases. V was pared by 4 bases and J by 10 bases, with 12 bases of the junction left unmatched. CDR3 length equals 14 residues. CDR1 is MRHNA, CDR2 SNTAGT, per germline.

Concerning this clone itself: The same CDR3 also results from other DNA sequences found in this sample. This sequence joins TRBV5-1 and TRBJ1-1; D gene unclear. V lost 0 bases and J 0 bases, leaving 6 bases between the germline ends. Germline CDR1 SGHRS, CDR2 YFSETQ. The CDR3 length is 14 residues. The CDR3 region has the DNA TGCGCCAGCAGCTTGGGGGCGTTGAACACTGAAGCTTTCTTT. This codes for CASSLGALNTEAFF.

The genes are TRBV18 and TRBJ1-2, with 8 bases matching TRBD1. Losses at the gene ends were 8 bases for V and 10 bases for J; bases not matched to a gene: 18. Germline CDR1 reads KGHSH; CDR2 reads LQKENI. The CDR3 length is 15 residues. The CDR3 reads CASTSNRGESRDYTF. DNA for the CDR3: TGTGCCAGCACGTCTAACAGGGGGGAATCGAGGGACTACACCTTC.

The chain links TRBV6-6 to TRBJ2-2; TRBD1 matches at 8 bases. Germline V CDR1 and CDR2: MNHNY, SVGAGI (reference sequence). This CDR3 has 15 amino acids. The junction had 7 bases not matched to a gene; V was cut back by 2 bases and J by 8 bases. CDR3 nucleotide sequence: TGTGCCAGCAGTTACATAAGGACAGGGTCTGGGGAGCTGTTTTTT. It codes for CASSYIRTGSGELFF.

CDR3 loop: CASKRTGEAFF. The CDR3 bases are TGTGCCAGCAAGCGGACAGGGGAGGCTTTCTTT. The chain carries TRBV12-3 or TRBV12-4 and TRBJ1-1; 9 bases fit TRBD1. This CDR3 has 11 residues. V was clipped by 7 bases and J by 11 bases; unmatched bases: 5.